The 29 T cell receptor beta chains given below trace back to one sample, sequenced in a study of T cell responses to AZD1222 COVID-19 vaccine. Sequenced by immunoSEQ multiplex PCR; TCRdb stores in-frame clones only, minus some. The sample yields some 120,000 clones, 93% seen once. The sequences come from peripheral blood, collected on day 0 of AZD1222 vaccination. These receptors were collected from an adult in good health.

This chain joins TRBV27 and TRBJ2-1; D may be TRBD1 (5 bases). This CDR3 contains 13 residues. Trimming left V 7 bases short and J 9 bases short, with 16 bases between. Germline V CDR1 and CDR2: MNHEY, SMNVEV (reference sequence). The CDR3 loop is CASTPARVREQFF. The CDR3 DNA reads TGTGCCAGCACCCCCGCCAGGGTCCGTGAGCAGTTCTTC.

This clone was detected once. The genes are TRBV21-1 and TRBJ2-7; the table's TRBD1 call for D was not verified on the DNA. TRBV21-1 is given as a pseudogene. The CDR3 runs to 16 residues. CDR3 residues: CASSKEGQGPTYEQYF. In DNA form, the CDR3 reads TGTGCCAGCAGCAAAGAGGGACAGGGGCCCACCTACGAGCAGTACTTC.

This sequence joins TRBV27 and TRBJ1-2; 8 bases align to TRBD1. CDR1 is MNHEY and CDR2 is SMNVEV in the germline V gene (reference sequence). Trimming removed 5 bases from V and 8 bases from J; junction bases left unmatched: 13. This CDR3 contains 15 residues. CDR3 sequence: CASSPGQGITGGYTF. The CDR3 coding sequence is TGTGCCAGCAGTCCCGGACAGGGTATAACCGGCGGCTACACCTTC.

V is TRBV7-8 and J is TRBJ1-1; 8 nucleotides line up with TRBD1. Trimming took 5 bases from V and 5 from J; bases not matched to a gene: 10. This CDR3 contains 15 residues. Germline V gives CDR1 SGHVS, CDR2 FQNEAQ. CDR3 in DNA: TGTGCCAGCAGCCGGACAGGGAGGATGGGGACTGAAGCTTTCTTT. It is translated as CASSRTGRMGTEAFF.

J is TRBJ2-3 and V is TRBV10-1; tentative D call: TRBD1 (5 bases). The CDR3 totals 14 residues. The germline V and J ends were trimmed by 2 bases and 1 base, with 7 bases remaining between them. Germline CDR1 reads WNHNN; CDR2 reads SYGVQD (reference sequence). The chain's CDR3 is CASSEDRRTDTQYF. Written as DNA, the CDR3 is TGCGCCAGCAGTGAGGACAGACGCACAGATACGCAGTATTTT.

The chain links TRBV7-3 to TRBJ1-6, with 7 bases matching TRBD1. The CDR3 length is 15 residues. The V and J ends lost 0 bases and 10 bases, in that order; junction bases with no gene match: 6. Germline values: CDR1 SGHTA, CDR2 FQGTGA. In DNA, the CDR3 is TGTGCCAGCAGCTTAACCCCCACAGGGGACTCACCCCTCCACTTT. Translating it yields CASSLTPTGDSPLHF.

This rearrangement joins TRBV18 to TRBJ1-2; unclear D gene. The V end was cut by 0 bases, the J end by 5 bases, with 10 bases between. The CDR3 has 14 residues. Germline loops: CDR1 KGHSH, CDR2 LQKENI. CDR3 sequence (DNA): TGTGCCAGCTCACCACCGTTGGAAGGGTATGGCTACACCTTC. The encoded protein is CASSPPLEGYGYTF.

The genes are TRBV13 and TRBJ2-1, with 7 bases aligning to TRBD1. Germline V gene data show CDR1 as PRHDT and CDR2 as FYEKMQ (reference sequence). The CDR3 has 15 residues. V lost 2 bases and J lost 6; bases outside the gene matches: 7. CDR3 protein: CASSLRQGFVNEQFF. The CDR3, as DNA: TGTGCCAGCAGCTTAAGACAGGGCTTCGTCAATGAGCAGTTCTTC.

V gene TRBV12-5 combines with J gene TRBJ2-1; either TRBD1 or TRBD2 may fit D (5 bases each). The V end lost 7 bases, the J end lost 9 bases, and 19 bases lay between the germline ends. Germline CDR1 reads LGHNT; CDR2 reads FRNRAP. This CDR3 has 14 residues. Here the CDR3 DNA reads TGTGCTAGTGTGGGGGTTGCTCATTACGGTGAGCAGTTCTTC. It specifies CASVGVAHYGEQFF.

V gene TRBV6-5 combines with J gene TRBJ2-7; D not certain. CDR1 is MNHEY and CDR2 is SVGAGI in the germline V gene. The CDR3 spans 13 residues. Deletions cut 7 bases from V and 4 bases from J, with 14 bases between. The CDR3 sequence: CASTIFDPYEQYF. CDR3 in DNA: TGTGCCAGCACCATCTTTGACCCTTACGAGCAGTACTTC.

This sequence joins TRBV6-5 and TRBJ1-6; the match to TRBD1 covers 7 bases. V gave up 2 bases and J gave up 9 bases; unmatched junction bases: 7. Looked up from germline, CDR1 is MNHEY and CDR2 is SVGAGI. This CDR3 is built from 15 residues. CDR3 loop: CASSYVEGAGSPLHF. The CDR3 bases are TGTGCCAGCAGTTACGTTGAGGGGGCTGGTTCACCCCTCCACTTT.

The chain carries TRBV11-2 and TRBJ2-1; 11 bases are a match to TRBD2. The germline V gene encodes CDR1 SGHAT and CDR2 FQNNGV. V lost 6 bases and J lost 0; bases outside the gene matches: 4. The CDR3 totals 16 residues. The CDR3 DNA follows: TGTGCCAGCAGACCAACTAGCGGGAGCTCCTACAATGAGCAGTTCTTC. Residues: CASRPTSGSSYNEQFF. The full variable domain, its missing parts supplied by reference TRBV11-2 and TRBJ2-1, is EAGVAQSPRYKIIEKRQSVAFWCNPISGHATLYWYQQILGQGPKLLIQFQNNGVVDDSQLPKDRFSAERLKGVDSTLKIQPAKLEDSAVYLCASRPTSGSSYNEQFFGPGTRLTVL.

This clone was found a few times. The gene calls are TRBV7-3 and TRBJ1-1; 10 bases are a match to TRBD1. V dropped 6 bases and J dropped 5; count of bases not matched to a gene: 6. This CDR3 is 14 amino acids long. The germline CDR1 and CDR2 sequences are SGHTA and FQGTGA. The CDR3 nucleotides are TGTGCCAGCAGTCGACAGGGGGCTGGGACTGAAGCTTTCTTT. Its protein is CASSRQGAGTEAFF. The entire variable domain, with the rest obtained from reference TRBV7-3 and TRBJ1-1, is as follows: GAGVSQTPSNKVTEKGKYVELRCDPISGHTALYWYRQSLGQGPEFLIYFQGTGAADDSGLPNDRFFAVRPEGSVSTLKIQRTERGDSAVYLCASSRQGAGTEAFFGQGTRLTVV.

The genes are TRBV18 and TRBJ1-1; no definite D call. CDR3 length equals 13 residues. Per the germline V gene, CDR1 is KGHSH and CDR2 is LQKENI. Trimming removed 0 bases from V and 1 base from J, with 3 bases in between. This CDR3 is CASSPPANTEAFF. The CDR3, as DNA: TGTGCCAGCTCACCACCGGCGAACACTGAAGCTTTCTTT. The whole variable domain, filled in from reference TRBV18 and TRBJ1-1, reads NAGVMQNPRHLVRRRGQEARLRCSPMKGHSHVYWYRQLPEEGLKFMVYLQKENIIDESGMPKERFSAEFPKEGPSILRIQQVVRGDSAAYFCASSPPANTEAFFGQGTRLTVV.

The rearrangement uses TRBV12-5 and TRBJ1-2, with D perhaps TRBD1 (6 bases). CDR1 is LGHNT, CDR2 FRNRAP, per germline. Trimming took off 5 bases at V and 3 bases at J, with 13 bases between the two ends. There are 14 residues in the CDR3. CDR3 coding DNA: TGTGCTAGTGGTCGTCAGGGGAACGACTATGGCTACACCTTC. The encoded protein is CASGRQGNDYGYTF.

The V and J genes are TRBV27 and TRBJ2-5; 12 bases are a match to TRBD2. The CDR3 loop spans 19 amino acids. CDR1 is MNHEY, CDR2 SMNVEV, per germline (reference sequence). V lost 4 bases to trimming and J lost 1 base; unmatched junction nucleotides: 13. The CDR3: CASSSGKTSGGPSQETQYF. CDR3 nucleotides: TGTGCCAGCAGTTCCGGAAAGACTAGCGGGGGACCTTCCCAAGAGACCCAGTACTTC.

This chain uses TRBV3-1 (or the pseudogene TRBV3-2) with TRBJ2-7; D not resolved. The CDR3 spans 16 residues. The ends were cut back, 3 bases at V and 7 bases at J, with 22 bases in the middle. Germline-derived CDR1 and CDR2 are LGHDT and YNNKEL (reference sequence). CDR3 sequence: CASSHLVGWSPHEQYF. CDR3 nucleotide sequence: TGTGCCAGCAGCCACCTGGTCGGCTGGAGTCCTCATGAGCAGTACTTC.

The chain links TRBV5-1 to TRBJ1-3; D possibly corresponds to TRBD1 (5 bases). Trimming removed 1 base from V and 0 bases from J, with 14 bases in between. Germline CDR1 reads SGHRS; CDR2 reads YFSETQ. The CDR3 runs 17 residues. CDR3 sequence reads: CASSLTAGGSSGNTIYF. Written as DNA, the CDR3 is TGCGCCAGCAGCTTGACGGCCGGGGGGAGCTCTGGAAACACCATATATTTT.

The rearrangement links TRBV6-5 to TRBJ1-1; D is undetermined. CDR3 length: 11 amino acids. Germline CDR1 reads MNHEY; CDR2 reads SVGAGI. V was shortened by 7 bases and J by 8 bases, with 11 bases between the two germline ends. The chain's CDR3 is CASKEGSEAFF. The CDR3, as DNA: TGTGCCAGCAAGGAGGGCTCGGAAGCTTTCTTT.

The V gene is TRBV30, the J gene TRBJ2-5; D call uncertain. CDR1 GTSNPN and CDR2 SVGIG come from the germline V gene (reference sequence). CDR3 size: 13 residues. With 1 base removed from V and 2 bases from J, the gap between germline ends came to 8 bases. The CDR3 sequence is CAWSGTVQETQYF. DNA for the CDR3: TGTGCCTGGAGTGGTACAGTACAAGAGACCCAGTACTTC. The full variable domain, rest sourced from reference TRBV30 and TRBJ2-5, is SQTIHQWPATLVQPVGSPLSLECTVEGTSNPNLYWYRQAAGRGLQLLFYSVGIGQISSEVPQNLSASRPQDRQFILSSKKLLLSDSGFYLCAWSGTVQETQYFGPGTRLLVL.

The V gene is TRBV6-1, the J gene TRBJ1-2, with 7 bases aligning to TRBD1. V trimming: 0 bases; J trimming: 7 bases; junction bases outside the gene matches: 5. This CDR3 spans 14 amino acids. Germline assignment: CDR1 MNHNS and CDR2 SASEGT. As DNA, the CDR3 is TGTGCCAGCAGTGAAGCCTCCGGGACAGCTGGCTACACCTTC. This translates into CASSEASGTAGYTF.

The genes are TRBV5-6 and TRBJ1-2; 10 nucleotides agree with TRBD1. The length of the CDR3 is 17 residues. Per the germline V gene, CDR1 is SGHDT and CDR2 is YYEEEE. J was trimmed by 3 bases and V by 4 bases; bases with no gene match: 12. The CDR3 DNA is TGTGCCAGCAGCCTGGGGGACAGGGGAATCTGGGACTATGGCTACACCTTC. Encoded protein: CASSLGDRGIWDYGYTF.

The V gene is TRBV5-8, the J gene TRBJ1-5; D call uncertain. Trimming left V 0 bases short and J 5 bases short, with 3 bases between. CDR1 is SGHTS, CDR2 YDEGEE, per germline. This CDR3 spans 12 amino acids. CDR3 sequence (DNA): TGTGCCAGCAGCTTGGGGTATCAGCCCCAGCATTTT. Translation: CASSLGYQPQHF.

CDR3 region: CASSQDQMVPPQHF. The CDR3 nucleotides are TGCGCCAGCAGCCAAGATCAAATGGTCCCGCCCCAGCATTTT. The J gene is TRBJ1-5, the V gene TRBV4-1; no clear D. Trimming removed 0 bases at V and 9 bases at J, with 12 bases between. CDR1 is MGHRA and CDR2 is YSYEKL in the germline V gene. The CDR3 loop spans 14 amino acids.

The chain has TRBV5-6 and TRBJ1-5; no reliable D call. V lost 2 bases and J lost 13, with 13 bases in between. The germline V gene encodes CDR1 SGHDT and CDR2 YYEEEE. The CDR3 spans 12 residues. CDR3 sequence: CASSFGSQKQHF. CDR3 coding DNA: TGTGCCAGCAGCTTTGGAAGCCAGAAGCAGCATTTT.

The chain is built from TRBV4-1 and TRBJ1-4, with D unresolved. Per the germline V gene, CDR1 is MGHRA and CDR2 is YSYEKL. The V and J ends lost 3 bases and 0 bases respectively, with 11 bases between them. This CDR3 has 16 amino acids. The CDR3: CASSHPPRSTNEKLFF. The CDR3 bases are TGCGCCAGCAGCCACCCGCCCAGGTCAACTAATGAAAAACTGTTTTTT.

This chain links TRBV6-5 with TRBJ1-6; D is uncertain. CDR1 is MNHEY, CDR2 SVGAGI, per germline. V was cut by 7 bases and J by 4 bases, with 11 bases left in between. The CDR3 contains 14 residues. The CDR3 coding sequence is TGTGCCAGCAAGATCGAGTTATATAATTCACCCCTCCACTTT. This codes for CASKIELYNSPLHF.

V is TRBV2 and J is TRBJ2-3, with D perhaps matching TRBD1 (6 bases). The CDR3 has 14 amino acids. V gave up 1 base and J gave up 4 bases, with 9 bases separating them. Germline V CDR1 and CDR2: SNHLY, FYNNEI. CDR3 sequence: CASSEDRTADTQYF. For the CDR3, the DNA is TGTGCCAGCAGTGAAGATAGGACAGCAGATACGCAGTATTTT.

This sequence joins TRBV29-1 and TRBJ2-1; D ambiguous. V was shortened by 6 bases and J by 0 bases, with 9 bases between the two germline ends. CDR1 and CDR2 from the germline V gene are SQVTM and ANQGSEA. The CDR3 contains 13 residues. CDR3 bases: TGCAGCGTCGGCTGGAACTCCTACAATGAGCAGTTCTTC. Residues: CSVGWNSYNEQFF.